Each of the 30 T cell receptor beta chains below was sequenced from the same sample in a study of T cells after yellow fever vaccination. TCRdb reprocessed the 5' RACE reads with MiXCR, giving one entry per CDR3 protein. The sample records hundreds of thousands of distinct CDR3 sequences, approximately 13% being singletons. Source: PBMCs, taken on the day of the yellow fever booster vaccination. Every receptor here comes from a young man who received the YFV17D yellow fever vaccine.

This clonotype came up a few times. CDR3 amino acids: CASSTGTTNQETQYF. The CDR3 nucleotides read TGTGCCAGCAGTACCGGGACTACCAACCAAGAGACCCAGTACTTC. The chain joins TRBV27 to TRBJ2-5; the match to TRBD2 covers 7 bases. The CDR3 covers 15 residues. V was clipped by 5 bases and J by 0 bases; unmatched bases: 6. Germline V gene lookup returns CDR1 MNHEY and CDR2 SMNVEV (reference sequence).

Concerning this clonotype itself: The DNA is omitted, as the CDR3 cannot be located on it reliably, and the CDR3 follows TCRdb's listing. The chain combines TRBV28 with TRBJ1-1. Germline CDR1 is MDHEN and CDR2 is SYDVKM. Including both end residues, the CDR3 is 14 amino acids long. CDR3 protein: CASSLETGTFGAFF.

The chain has TRBV4-1 and TRBJ2-4, with D possibly being TRBD2 (5 bases). V was clipped by 1 base and J by 11 bases, with 12 bases between them. Germline V gene lookup returns CDR1 MGHRA and CDR2 YSYEKL. There are 13 residues in the CDR3. The CDR3 region has the DNA TGCGCCAGCAGCCAAGTGGGAGAGGAACTTCAGTACTTC. It encodes CASSQVGEELQYF.

This clonotype was counted a few times. The rearrangement links TRBV7-2 to TRBJ2-5; 7 bases agree with TRBD2. V gave up 6 bases and J gave up 2 bases; unmatched junction bases: 3. The length of the CDR3 is 13 residues. From germline, CDR1 is SGHTA and CDR2 FQGNSA. In DNA, the CDR3 is TGTGCCAGCAGGTATAGCGGGCAAGAGACCCAGTACTTC. Translated, it gives CASRYSGQETQYF.

The chain uses TRBV9 and TRBJ2-3, with D perhaps matching TRBD2 (7 bases). Trimming took off 0 bases at V and 2 bases at J, with 13 bases between the two ends. This CDR3 is 16 amino acids long. Per germline, CDR1 SGDLS and CDR2 YYNGEE. The CDR3 DNA reads TGTGCCAGCAGCGTAGCGAGGGGGGGGCCCACAGATACGCAGTATTTT. Translated, it gives CASSVARGGPTDTQYF. The whole variable domain, filled in from reference TRBV9 and TRBJ2-3, reads DSGVTQTPKHLITATGQRVTLRCSPRSGDLSVYWYQQSLDQGLQFLIQYYNGEERAKGNILERFSAQQFPDLHSELNLSSLELGDSALYFCASSVARGGPTDTQYFGPGTRLTVL.

This clonotype was counted only a few times. The junction does not match germline at one end; this may be a read error. The rearrangement joins TRBV9 to TRBJ1-3; D call uncertain. Germline lookup yields CDR1 SGDLS and CDR2 YYNGEE. The CDR3 length is 16 residues. CDR3 bases: TGTGCCAGCAGCGCCCCTTATGACACGACTGGTAACACCATATATTTT. The encoded protein is CASSAPYDTTGNTIYF.

The CDR3 spells CATSERATDTQYF. CDR3 sequence (DNA): TGTGCCACCAGTGAAAGAGCCACAGATACGCAGTATTTT. The rearrangement joins TRBV24-1 to TRBJ2-3; D not certain. The CDR3 runs 13 residues. Per germline, CDR1 KGHDR and CDR2 SFDVKD. V shed 4 bases and J shed 2 bases, with 6 bases lying between them.

This clonotype appeared a few times. The chain joins TRBV29-1 to TRBJ2-3, with TRBD2 matching over 7 bases. Germline CDR1 and CDR2: SQVTM and ANQGSEA. The V and J ends lost 3 bases and 6 bases, in that order; junction bases with no gene match: 15. CDR3 size: 16 residues. CDR3 protein: CSVDRHKAGRVDTQYF. The CDR3 DNA follows: TGCAGCGTTGATCGGCATAAAGCGGGACGAGTGGATACGCAGTATTTT.

The chain recombines TRBV4-3 with TRBJ2-5; D call uncertain. Trimming shortened V by 2 bases and J by 2 bases, and 9 bases separated the two germline ends. There are 14 residues in the CDR3. Germline CDR1 is LGHNA and CDR2 is YSLEER. The CDR3 DNA reads as TGCGCCAGCAGCCAATACTCACGACAAGAGACCCAGTACTTC. Translation: CASSQYSRQETQYF.

A few counts support this clonotype. V is TRBV27 and J is TRBJ1-5, with D perhaps TRBD1 (5 bases). Per germline, CDR1 MNHEY and CDR2 SMNVEV (reference sequence). The V and J ends lost 5 bases and 5 bases respectively, with 19 bases between them. This CDR3 comprises 16 residues. CDR3 residues: CASSQNTQGTYQPQHF. Written as DNA, the CDR3 is TGTGCCAGCAGTCAGAACACCCAAGGGACCTATCAGCCCCAGCATTTT.

This clonotype was seen many times. J is TRBJ1-4 and V is TRBV9; no clear D gene. Germline-derived CDR1 and CDR2 are SGDLS and YYNGEE. V dropped 4 bases and J dropped 8 bases, with 12 bases sitting between them. CDR3 length: 13 amino acids. This chain's CDR3 is CASSPTGKEKLFF. The CDR3 bases are TGTGCCAGCAGCCCGACGGGCAAGGAAAAACTGTTTTTT.

A few counts support this clonotype. The chain employs TRBV20-1 and TRBJ2-7; 10 bases map to TRBD2. Germline-derived CDR1 and CDR2 are DFQATT and SNEGSKA (reference sequence). V gave up 6 bases and J gave up 4 bases; unmatched junction bases: 24. The CDR3 runs 19 residues. This CDR3 is CSAQPSSGGPSGRDYEQYF. As DNA, the CDR3 is TGCAGTGCCCAACCGTCATCCGGCGGACCCAGCGGGAGGGATTACGAGCAGTACTTC.

The chain combines TRBV30 with TRBJ2-1; no firm D call. Trimming stripped 2 bases from V and 7 bases from J, with 6 bases between. Germline loops: CDR1 GTSNPN, CDR2 SVGIG (reference sequence). The CDR3 is 11 amino acids. In DNA form, the CDR3 reads TGTGCCTGGAGTCCCCTGAATGAGCAGTTCTTC. Translation: CAWSPLNEQFF.

The chain links TRBV11-1 to TRBJ2-3, with a tentative D call TRBD1 (8 bases). This CDR3 is 14 amino acids long. Germline CDR1 reads SGHAT; CDR2 reads FQDESV (reference sequence). The V end lost 4 bases, the J end lost 9 bases, and 17 bases lay between the germline ends. The DNA for the CDR3 is TGTGCCAGCAGCTCCAGAAACAGGGGGGGCACGCAGTATTTT. Translated, it gives CASSSRNRGGTQYF.

V and J are TRBV12-3 or TRBV12-4 and TRBJ2-2; D not resolved. This CDR3 contains 15 residues. Trimming shortened V by 1 base and J by 2 bases, and 8 bases separated the two germline ends. CDR3 nucleotide sequence: TGTGCCAGCAGTTTAGTCCCCCCAAACACCGGGGAGCTGTTTTTT. It encodes CASSLVPPNTGELFF.

This clonotype was detected only a few times. The rearrangement joins TRBV6-5 to TRBJ2-3; TRBD2 agrees at 8 bases. The CDR3 extends over 15 amino acids. CDR1 and CDR2 from the germline V gene are MNHEY and SVGAGI. With V trimmed by 0 bases and J by 6 bases, 5 bases remained unmatched. The CDR3 protein is CASSYSMIAGDTQYF. DNA of the CDR3: TGTGCCAGCAGTTACTCGATGATAGCGGGGGATACGCAGTATTTT.

This clonotype was picked up a small number of times. V and J are TRBV5-4 and TRBJ1-6, with TRBD1 as a possible D gene (6 bases). The CDR3 spans 16 residues. Germline V gene sequence: CDR1 SGHNT, CDR2 YYREEE (reference sequence). V was pared by 5 bases and J by 0 bases, with 12 bases between. The CDR3 protein is CASRSDRSSYNSPLHF. CDR3 DNA sequence: TGTGCCAGCAGATCAGACAGGAGCTCCTATAATTCACCCCTCCACTTT.

This chain connects TRBV28 to TRBJ1-4; D possibly corresponds to TRBD1 (5 bases). V was trimmed by 4 bases and J by 3 bases, leaving 15 bases between them. The CDR3 contains 16 residues. Germline values: CDR1 MDHEN, CDR2 SYDVKM. CDR3 nucleotide sequence: TGTGCCAGCAGTTCCCTCGCCGGGGGAGCTAATGAAAAACTGTTTTTT. Residues: CASSSLAGGANEKLFF.

The chain is built from TRBV25-1 and TRBJ2-5; 11 nucleotides align to TRBD2. Germline values: CDR1 MGHDK, CDR2 SYGVNS. The V and J ends lost 4 bases and 7 bases, in that order; junction bases with no gene match: 14. The CDR3 totals 17 residues. The CDR3 region is CASSVTSGAFRAGTQYF. The CDR3 coding sequence is TGTGCCAGCAGTGTGACTAGCGGGGCCTTCAGGGCAGGGACCCAGTACTTC.

The chain is built from TRBV7-2 and TRBJ2-3, with D unclear. The CDR3 is 13 amino acids. The germline V gene encodes CDR1 SGHTA and CDR2 FQGNSA. The V end was cut by 3 bases, the J end by 6 bases, with 10 bases between. CDR3 protein: CASSLFVLDTQYF. The CDR3 nucleotides are TGTGCCAGCAGCTTGTTTGTGCTCGATACGCAGTATTTT.

This clonotype has more than one count but fewer than ten. The CDR3 spells CASSPAGGRGHEQYF. CDR3 DNA sequence: TGTGCCAGTAGTCCAGCGGGCGGGAGAGGTCACGAGCAGTACTTC. This chain links TRBV19 with TRBJ2-7; 7 nucleotides match TRBD2. Trimming removed 5 bases from V and 5 bases from J; junction bases left unmatched: 12. The germline V gene has CDR1 LNHDA and CDR2 SQIVND (reference sequence). The CDR3 runs 15 residues.

V gene TRBV10-3 combines with J gene TRBJ2-1; 7 nucleotides match TRBD2. Germline loops: CDR1 ENHRY, CDR2 SYGVKD. The CDR3 spans 14 residues. Trimming cost V 6 bases and J 5 bases; bases outside gene matches: 7. In DNA form, the CDR3 reads TGTGCCATCAGGGAGCGGGGTCTTAACAATGAGCAGTTCTTC. Amino acid sequence: CAIRERGLNNEQFF.

The chain carries TRBV4-1 and TRBJ1-5; perhaps TRBD1 as D (5 bases). The CDR3 spans 15 residues. The V end lost 0 bases, the J end lost 7 bases, and 13 bases lay between the germline ends. CDR1 and CDR2 from the germline V gene are MGHRA and YSYEKL. Here the CDR3 reads CASSQEWGVQQPQHF. CDR3 nucleotides: TGCGCCAGCAGCCAAGAATGGGGGGTGCAACAGCCCCAGCATTTT.

This clonotype was counted a few times. This chain links TRBV10-2 with TRBJ2-5; no reliable D call. The CDR3 spans 13 residues. Trimming stripped 4 bases from V and 1 base from J, with 7 bases between. The germline gives CDR1 WSHSY, CDR2 SAAADI. DNA for the CDR3: TGCGCCAGCAGTGGGGTGGCCCAAGAGACCCAGTACTTC. This gives the protein CASSGVAQETQYF.

The rearrangement links TRBV7-2 to TRBJ1-1; possibly TRBD1 for D (5 bases). Germline V lookup: CDR1 SGHTA, CDR2 FQGNSA. The CDR3 has 13 residues. Trimming stripped 5 bases from V and 7 bases from J, with 14 bases between. The CDR3 region is CASSTRRRGEAFF. The CDR3 coding sequence is TGTGCCAGCAGCACCAGGAGGAGGGGTGAAGCTTTCTTT.

The chain combines TRBV3-1 with TRBJ2-3; D not certain. With 2 bases removed from V and 7 bases from J, the gap between germline ends came to 7 bases. The CDR3 length is 12 residues. CDR1 is LGHDT and CDR2 is YNNKEL in the germline V gene (reference sequence). CDR3 loop: CASSQSPYTQYF. CDR3 sequence (DNA): TGTGCCAGCAGCCAAAGTCCTTATACGCAGTATTTT.

This clonotype turned up a few times. The J gene is TRBJ2-1, the V gene TRBV18; TRBD2 agrees at 9 bases. With V trimmed by 4 bases and J by 2 bases, 9 bases remained unmatched. Germline V gene sequence: CDR1 KGHSH, CDR2 LQKENI. The CDR3 totals 17 residues. CDR3: CASSLSASGGPYNEQFF. The CDR3 DNA reads as TGTGCCAGCTCACTGTCGGCGAGCGGGGGGCCCTACAATGAGCAGTTCTTC.

The V and J genes are TRBV20-1 and TRBJ2-7; no clear D gene. Per the germline V gene, CDR1 is DFQATT and CDR2 is SNEGSKA (reference sequence). V lost 5 bases to trimming and J lost 3 bases, with 23 bases between them. The CDR3 sequence is 16 residues long. The CDR3 sequence is CSAPTTGPNSHYEQYF. DNA of the CDR3: TGCAGTGCTCCCACAACGGGCCCAAATAGCCACTACGAGCAGTACTTC.

The chain has TRBV10-3 and TRBJ2-1; perhaps TRBD2 as D (6 bases). The CDR3 is 14 amino acids. V shed 0 bases and J shed 10 bases, with 13 bases lying between them. Germline assignment: CDR1 ENHRY and CDR2 SYGVKD. The CDR3 sequence: CAISESTAGPEQFF. In DNA form, the CDR3 reads TGTGCCATCAGTGAGTCGACTGCGGGGCCCGAGCAGTTCTTC.

This clonotype showed up just a few times. This CDR3 reads CASSYRQGSTEAFF. The CDR3 DNA is TGCGCCAGCAGCTACAGACAGGGGTCCACTGAAGCTTTCTTT. The chain carries TRBV5-1 and TRBJ1-1; 8 positions agree with TRBD1. The length of the CDR3 is 14 residues. Trimming cost V 3 bases and J 4 bases; bases outside gene matches: 5. CDR1 and CDR2 (germline): SGHRS, YFSETQ.